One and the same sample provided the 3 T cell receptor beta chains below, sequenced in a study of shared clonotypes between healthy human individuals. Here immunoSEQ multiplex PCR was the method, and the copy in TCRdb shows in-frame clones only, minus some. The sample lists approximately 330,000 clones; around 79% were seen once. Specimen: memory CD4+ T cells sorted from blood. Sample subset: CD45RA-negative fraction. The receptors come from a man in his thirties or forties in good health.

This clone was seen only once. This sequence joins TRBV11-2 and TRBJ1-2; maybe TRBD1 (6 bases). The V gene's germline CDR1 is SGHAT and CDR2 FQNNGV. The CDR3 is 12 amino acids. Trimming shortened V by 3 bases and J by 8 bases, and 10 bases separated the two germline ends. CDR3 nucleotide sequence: TGTGCCAGCAGCTTGCATGGGGGCGGCTACACCTTC. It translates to CASSLHGGGYTF.

The CDR3 here is CASSLYRTSGSETQYF. In DNA, the CDR3 is TGTGCCAGCAGCCTCTACCGGACTAGCGGGAGTGAGACCCAGTACTTC. This sequence joins TRBV5-5 and TRBJ2-5; 13 nucleotides match TRBD2. The CDR3 is made up of 16 amino acids. The germline V gene encodes CDR1 SGHKS and CDR2 YYEKEE (reference sequence). J gave up 5 bases and V 4 bases, and 8 bases lay outside the gene matches.

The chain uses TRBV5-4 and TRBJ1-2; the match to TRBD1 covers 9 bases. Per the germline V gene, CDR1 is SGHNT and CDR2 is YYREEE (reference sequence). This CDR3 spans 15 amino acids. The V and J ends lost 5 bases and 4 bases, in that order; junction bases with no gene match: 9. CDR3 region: CASRFPGQGSYGYTF. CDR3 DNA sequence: TGTGCCAGCAGATTCCCGGGACAGGGCTCCTATGGCTACACCTTC.